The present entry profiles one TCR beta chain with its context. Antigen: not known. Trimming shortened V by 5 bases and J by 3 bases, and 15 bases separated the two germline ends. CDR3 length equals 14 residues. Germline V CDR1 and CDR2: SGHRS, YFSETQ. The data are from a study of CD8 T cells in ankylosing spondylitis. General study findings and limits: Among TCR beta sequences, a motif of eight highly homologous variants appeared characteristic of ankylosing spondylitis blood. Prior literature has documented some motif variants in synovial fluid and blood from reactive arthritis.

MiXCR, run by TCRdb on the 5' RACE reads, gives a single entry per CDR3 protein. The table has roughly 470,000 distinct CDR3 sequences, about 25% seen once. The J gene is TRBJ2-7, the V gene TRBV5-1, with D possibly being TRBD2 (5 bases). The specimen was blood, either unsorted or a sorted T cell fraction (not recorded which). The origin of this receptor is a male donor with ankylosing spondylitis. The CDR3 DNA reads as TGCGCCAGCAGGGTCCAGGAGGCCCACTACGAGCAGTACTTC. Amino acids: CASRVQEAHYEQYF.